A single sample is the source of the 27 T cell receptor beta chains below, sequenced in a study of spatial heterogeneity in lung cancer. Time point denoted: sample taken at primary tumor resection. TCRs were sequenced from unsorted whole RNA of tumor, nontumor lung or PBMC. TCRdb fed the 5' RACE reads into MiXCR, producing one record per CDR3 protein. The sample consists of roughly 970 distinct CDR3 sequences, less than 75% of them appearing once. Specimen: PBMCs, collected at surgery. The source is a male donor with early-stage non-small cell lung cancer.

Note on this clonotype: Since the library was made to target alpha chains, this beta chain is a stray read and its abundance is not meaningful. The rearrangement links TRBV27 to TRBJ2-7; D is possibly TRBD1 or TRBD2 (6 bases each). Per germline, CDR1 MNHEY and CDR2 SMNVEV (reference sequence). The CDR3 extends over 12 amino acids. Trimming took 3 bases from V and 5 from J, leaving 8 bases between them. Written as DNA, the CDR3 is TGTGCCAGCAGTTTGGGGGGCCACGAGCAGTACTTC. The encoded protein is CASSLGGHEQYF.

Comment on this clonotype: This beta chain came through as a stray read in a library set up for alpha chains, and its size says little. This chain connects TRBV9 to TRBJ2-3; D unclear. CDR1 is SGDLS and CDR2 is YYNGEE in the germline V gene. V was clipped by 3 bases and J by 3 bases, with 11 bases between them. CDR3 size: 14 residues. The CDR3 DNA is TGTGCCAGCAGCGCCCGTGGGGTAACAGATACGCAGTATTTT. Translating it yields CASSARGVTDTQYF.

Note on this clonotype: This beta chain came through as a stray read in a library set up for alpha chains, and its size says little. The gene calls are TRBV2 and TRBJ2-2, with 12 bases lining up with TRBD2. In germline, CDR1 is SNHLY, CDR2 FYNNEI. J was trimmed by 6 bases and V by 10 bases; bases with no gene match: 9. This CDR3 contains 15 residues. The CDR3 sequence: CATRGTSGPAGELFF. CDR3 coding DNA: TGTGCCACCAGGGGGACTAGCGGGCCCGCCGGGGAGCTGTTTTTT. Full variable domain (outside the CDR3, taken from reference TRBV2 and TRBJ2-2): EPEVTQTPSHQVTQMGQEVILRCVPISNHLYFYWYRQILGQKVEFLVSFYNNEISEKSEIFDDQFSVERPDGSNFTLKIRSTKLEDSAMYFCATRGTSGPAGELFFGEGSRLTVL.

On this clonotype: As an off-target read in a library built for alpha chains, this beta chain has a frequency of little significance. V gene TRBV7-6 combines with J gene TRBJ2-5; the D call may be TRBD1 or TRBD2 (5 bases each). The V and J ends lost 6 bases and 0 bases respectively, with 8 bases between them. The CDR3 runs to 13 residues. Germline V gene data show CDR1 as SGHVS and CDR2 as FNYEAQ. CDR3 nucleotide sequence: TGTGCCAGCAGGAGGGGCAACCAAGAGACCCAGTACTTC. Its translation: CASRRGNQETQYF.

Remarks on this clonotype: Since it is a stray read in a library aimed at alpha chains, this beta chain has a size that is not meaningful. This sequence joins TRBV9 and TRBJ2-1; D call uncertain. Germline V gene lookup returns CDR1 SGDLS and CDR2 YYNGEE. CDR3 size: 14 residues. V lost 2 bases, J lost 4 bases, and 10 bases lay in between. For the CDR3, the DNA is TGTGCCAGCAGCGTGGGAACCGGGTACAATGAGCAGTTCTTC. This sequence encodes CASSVGTGYNEQFF.

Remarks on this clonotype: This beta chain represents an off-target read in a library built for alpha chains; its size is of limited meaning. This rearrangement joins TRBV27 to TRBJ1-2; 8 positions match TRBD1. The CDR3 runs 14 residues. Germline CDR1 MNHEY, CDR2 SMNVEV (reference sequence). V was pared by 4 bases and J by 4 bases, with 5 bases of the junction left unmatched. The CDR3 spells CASSSGQGLYGYTF. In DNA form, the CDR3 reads TGTGCCAGCAGTTCCGGACAGGGACTCTATGGCTACACCTTC.

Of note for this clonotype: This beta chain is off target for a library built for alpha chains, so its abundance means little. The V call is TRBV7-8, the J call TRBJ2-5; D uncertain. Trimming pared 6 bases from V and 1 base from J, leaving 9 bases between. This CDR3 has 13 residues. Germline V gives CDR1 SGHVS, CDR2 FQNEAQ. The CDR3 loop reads CASSWGSQETQYF. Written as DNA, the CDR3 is TGTGCCAGCAGTTGGGGAAGCCAAGAGACCCAGTACTTC.

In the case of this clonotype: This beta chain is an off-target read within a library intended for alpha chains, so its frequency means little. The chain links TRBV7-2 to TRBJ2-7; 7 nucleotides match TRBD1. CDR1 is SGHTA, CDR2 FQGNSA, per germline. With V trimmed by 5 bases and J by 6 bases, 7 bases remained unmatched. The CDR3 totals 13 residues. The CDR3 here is CASSLTGVGEQYF. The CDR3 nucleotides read TGTGCCAGCAGCCTAACAGGGGTTGGCGAGCAGTACTTC.

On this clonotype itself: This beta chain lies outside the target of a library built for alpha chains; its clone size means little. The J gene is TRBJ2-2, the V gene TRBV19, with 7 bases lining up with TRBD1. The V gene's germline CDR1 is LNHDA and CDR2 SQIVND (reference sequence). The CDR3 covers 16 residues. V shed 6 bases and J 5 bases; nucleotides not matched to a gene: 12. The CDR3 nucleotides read TGTGCCAGTAGGACATTAGGGGGCCTGAGGACCGGGGAGCTGTTTTTT. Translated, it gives CASRTLGGLRTGELFF.

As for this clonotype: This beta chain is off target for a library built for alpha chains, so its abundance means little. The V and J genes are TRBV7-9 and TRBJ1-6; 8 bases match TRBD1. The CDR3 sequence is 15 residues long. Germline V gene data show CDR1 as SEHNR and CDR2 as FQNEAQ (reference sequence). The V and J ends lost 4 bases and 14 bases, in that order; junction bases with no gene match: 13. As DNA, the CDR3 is TGTGCCAGCAGCTCATCACGGACAGGGAGCCTCACCCTCCACTTT. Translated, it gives CASSSSRTGSLTLHF.

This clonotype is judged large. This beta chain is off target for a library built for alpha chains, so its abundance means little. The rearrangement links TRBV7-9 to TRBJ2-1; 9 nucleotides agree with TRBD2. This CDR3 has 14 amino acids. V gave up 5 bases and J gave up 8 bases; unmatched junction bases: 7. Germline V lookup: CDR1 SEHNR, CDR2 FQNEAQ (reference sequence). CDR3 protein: CASSKPGLADEQFF. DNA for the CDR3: TGTGCCAGCAGCAAACCGGGACTAGCAGATGAGCAGTTCTTC.

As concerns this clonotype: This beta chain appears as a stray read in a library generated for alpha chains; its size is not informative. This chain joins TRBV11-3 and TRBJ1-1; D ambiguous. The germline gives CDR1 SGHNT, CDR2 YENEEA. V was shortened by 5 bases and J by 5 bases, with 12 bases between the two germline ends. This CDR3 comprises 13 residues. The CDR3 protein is CASSLRAWTEAFF. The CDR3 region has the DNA TGTGCCAGCAGCCTGAGGGCCTGGACTGAAGCTTTCTTT.

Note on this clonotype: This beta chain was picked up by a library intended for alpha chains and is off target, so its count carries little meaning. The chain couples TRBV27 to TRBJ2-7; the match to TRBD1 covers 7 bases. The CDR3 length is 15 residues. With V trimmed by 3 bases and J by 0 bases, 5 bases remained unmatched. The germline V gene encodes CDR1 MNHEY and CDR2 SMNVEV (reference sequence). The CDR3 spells CASSFGTDHSYEQYF. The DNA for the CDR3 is TGTGCCAGCAGTTTTGGGACAGATCACTCCTACGAGCAGTACTTC.

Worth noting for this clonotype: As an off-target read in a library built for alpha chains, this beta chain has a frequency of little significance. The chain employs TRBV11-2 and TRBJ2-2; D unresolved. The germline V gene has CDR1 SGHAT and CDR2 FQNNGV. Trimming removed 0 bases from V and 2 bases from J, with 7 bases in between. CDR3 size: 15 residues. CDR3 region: CASSLDGHNTGELFF. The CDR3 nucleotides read TGTGCCAGCAGCTTAGATGGGCATAACACCGGGGAGCTGTTTTTT.

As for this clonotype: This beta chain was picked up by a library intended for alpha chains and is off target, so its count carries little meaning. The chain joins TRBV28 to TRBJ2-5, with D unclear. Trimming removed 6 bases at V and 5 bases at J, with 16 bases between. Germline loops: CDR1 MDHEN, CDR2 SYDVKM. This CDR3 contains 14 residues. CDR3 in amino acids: CASRPPGLGETQYF. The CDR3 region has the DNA TGTGCCAGCAGACCCCCGGGCCTCGGGGAGACCCAGTACTTC.

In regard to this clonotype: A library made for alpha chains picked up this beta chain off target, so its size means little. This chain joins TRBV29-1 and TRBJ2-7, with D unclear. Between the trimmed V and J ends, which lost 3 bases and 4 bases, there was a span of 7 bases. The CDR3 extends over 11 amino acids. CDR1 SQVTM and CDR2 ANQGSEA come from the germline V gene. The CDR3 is CSVDLGYEQYF. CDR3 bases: TGCAGCGTTGATCTAGGGTACGAGCAGTACTTC.

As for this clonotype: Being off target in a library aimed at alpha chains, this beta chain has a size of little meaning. The CDR3 nucleotides read TGCAGCGTTGTTTGGCTCGGAGCCTACGAGCAGTACTTC. As protein: CSVVWLGAYEQYF. The gene calls are TRBV29-1 and TRBJ2-7, with D unclear. This CDR3 has 13 residues. The germline V and J ends were trimmed by 4 bases and 2 bases, with 12 bases remaining between them. Germline V gives CDR1 SQVTM, CDR2 ANQGSEA.

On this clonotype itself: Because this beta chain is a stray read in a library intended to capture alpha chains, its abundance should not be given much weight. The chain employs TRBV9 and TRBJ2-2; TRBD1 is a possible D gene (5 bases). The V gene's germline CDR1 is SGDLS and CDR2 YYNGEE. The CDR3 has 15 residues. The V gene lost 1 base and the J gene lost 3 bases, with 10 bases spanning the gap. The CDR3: CASSVQGLDTGELFF. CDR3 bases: TGTGCCAGCAGCGTACAGGGTTTGGACACCGGGGAGCTGTTTTTT.

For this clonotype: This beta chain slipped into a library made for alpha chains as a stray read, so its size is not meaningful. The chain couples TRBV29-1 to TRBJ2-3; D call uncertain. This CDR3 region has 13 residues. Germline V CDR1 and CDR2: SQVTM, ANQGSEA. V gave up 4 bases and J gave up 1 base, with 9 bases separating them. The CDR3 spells CSVGRSGTDTQYF. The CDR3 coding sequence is TGCAGCGTTGGGCGATCCGGCACAGATACGCAGTATTTT.

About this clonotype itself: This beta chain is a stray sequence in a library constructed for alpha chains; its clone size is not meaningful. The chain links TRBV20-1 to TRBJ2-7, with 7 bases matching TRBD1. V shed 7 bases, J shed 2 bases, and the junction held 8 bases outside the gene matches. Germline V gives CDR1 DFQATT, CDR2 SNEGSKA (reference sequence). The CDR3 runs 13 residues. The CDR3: CSVRQGPTYEQYF. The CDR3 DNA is TGCAGTGTCAGACAGGGCCCGACCTACGAGCAGTACTTC.

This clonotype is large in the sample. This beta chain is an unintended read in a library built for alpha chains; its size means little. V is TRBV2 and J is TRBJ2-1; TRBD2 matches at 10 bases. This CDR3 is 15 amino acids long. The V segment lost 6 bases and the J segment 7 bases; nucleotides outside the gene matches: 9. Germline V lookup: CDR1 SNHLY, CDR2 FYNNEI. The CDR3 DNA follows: TGTGCCAGCAGAAATCCTAGCGGGGGATGGAATGAGCAGTTCTTC. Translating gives CASRNPSGGWNEQFF. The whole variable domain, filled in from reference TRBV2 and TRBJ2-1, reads EPEVTQTPSHQVTQMGQEVILRCVPISNHLYFYWYRQILGQKVEFLVSFYNNEISEKSEIFDDQFSVERPDGSNFTLKIRSTKLEDSAMYFCASRNPSGGWNEQFFGPGTRLTVL.

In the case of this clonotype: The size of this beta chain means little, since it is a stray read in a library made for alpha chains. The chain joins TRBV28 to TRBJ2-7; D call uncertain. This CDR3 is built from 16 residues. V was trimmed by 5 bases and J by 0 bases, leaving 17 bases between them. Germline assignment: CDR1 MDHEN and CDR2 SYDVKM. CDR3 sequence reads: CASSPPRLLRSYEQYF. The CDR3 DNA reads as TGTGCCAGCAGTCCCCCGAGGTTACTCCGCTCCTACGAGCAGTACTTC. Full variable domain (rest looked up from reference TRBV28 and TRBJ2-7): DVKVTQSSRYLVKRTGEKVFLECVQDMDHENMFWYRQDPGLGLRLIYFSYDVKMKEKGDIPEGYSVSREKKERFSLILESASTNQTSMYLCASSPPRLLRSYEQYFGPGTRLTVT.

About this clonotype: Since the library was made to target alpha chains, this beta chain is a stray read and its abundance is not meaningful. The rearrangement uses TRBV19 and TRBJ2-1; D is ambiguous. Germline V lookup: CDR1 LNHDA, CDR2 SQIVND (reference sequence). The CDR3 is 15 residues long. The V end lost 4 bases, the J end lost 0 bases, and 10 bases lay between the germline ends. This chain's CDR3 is CASSKDQSSYNEQFF. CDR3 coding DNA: TGTGCCAGTAGTAAGGACCAAAGCTCCTACAATGAGCAGTTCTTC.

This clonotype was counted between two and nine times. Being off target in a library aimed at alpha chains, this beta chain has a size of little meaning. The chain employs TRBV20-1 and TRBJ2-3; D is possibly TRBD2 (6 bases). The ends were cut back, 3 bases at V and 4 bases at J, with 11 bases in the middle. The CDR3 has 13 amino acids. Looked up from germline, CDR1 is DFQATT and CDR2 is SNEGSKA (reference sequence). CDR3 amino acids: CSAREGLPDTQYF. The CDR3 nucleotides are TGCAGTGCTAGGGAGGGGCTGCCAGATACGCAGTATTTT.

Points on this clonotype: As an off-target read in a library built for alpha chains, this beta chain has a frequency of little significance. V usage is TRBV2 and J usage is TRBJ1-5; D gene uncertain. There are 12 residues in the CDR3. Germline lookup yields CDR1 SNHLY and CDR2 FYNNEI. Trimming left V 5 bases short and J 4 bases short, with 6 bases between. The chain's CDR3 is CASSRQNQPQHF. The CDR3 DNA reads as TGTGCCAGCAGTAGGCAGAATCAGCCCCAGCATTTT.

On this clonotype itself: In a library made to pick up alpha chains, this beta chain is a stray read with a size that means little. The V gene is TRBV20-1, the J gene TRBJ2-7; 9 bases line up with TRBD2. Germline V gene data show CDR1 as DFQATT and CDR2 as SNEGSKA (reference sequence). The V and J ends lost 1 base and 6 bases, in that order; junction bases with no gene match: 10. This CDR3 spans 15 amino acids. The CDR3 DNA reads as TGCAGTGCTAGAGTTGCCGGCGGGAGGGTTTTCGAGCAGTACTTC. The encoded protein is CSARVAGGRVFEQYF.

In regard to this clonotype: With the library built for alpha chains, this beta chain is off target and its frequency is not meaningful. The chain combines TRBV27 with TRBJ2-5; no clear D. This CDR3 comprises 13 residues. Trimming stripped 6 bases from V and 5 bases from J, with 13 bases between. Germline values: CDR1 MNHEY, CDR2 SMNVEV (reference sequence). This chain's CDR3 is CASSPHVQETQYF. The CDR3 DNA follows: TGTGCCAGCAGCCCCCATGTTCAGGAGACCCAGTACTTC.